A selection of T cell receptor beta chains follows, all from one sample in a study of blood T cell repertoires in COVID-19. The data were produced by immunoSEQ multiplex PCR, yet TCRdb's version contains in-frame clones alone and is incomplete. The sample yields about 69,000 clones, 60% to 80% seen once. The sequencing sample was made of peripheral blood. These receptors all stem from a man in his sixties with acute or convalescent COVID-19. Both conserved end residues are trimmed from each CDR3.

CDR3aa: ASSPGTGGNIQY
j_gene: TRBJ2-4
v_gene: TRBV5-6

CDR3aa: ASGGVPGGQETQY
j_gene: TRBJ2-5
v_gene: TRBV5-5

CDR3aa: SPSGGSSHGYT
j_gene: TRBJ1-2
v_gene: TRBV29-1

CDR3aa: AISGTGGKAF
j_gene: TRBJ1-1
v_gene: TRBV10-3

CDR3aa: ASSSRTGGNYGYT
j_gene: TRBJ1-2
v_gene: TRBV13

CDR3aa: ATRERGGPYEQY
j_gene: TRBJ2-7
v_gene: TRBV24-1

CDR3aa: ASGLVRDGETGANVLT
j_gene: TRBJ2-6
v_gene: TRBV12-5

CDR3aa: ASSLDSYWGYT
j_gene: TRBJ1-2
v_gene: TRBV7-9

CDR3aa: ASSAPQAGLANTGELF
j_gene: TRBJ2-2
v_gene: TRBV9

CDR3aa: ASSPTVTASSYEQY
j_gene: TRBJ2-7
v_gene: TRBV19

CDR3aa: ASSQSRGSGLF
j_gene: TRBJ1-4
v_gene: TRBV4-3

CDR3aa: ASSYSRLGQGGNEQF
j_gene: TRBJ2-1
v_gene: TRBV6-2/TRBV6-3

CDR3aa: ASSVIAGAFTDTQY
j_gene: TRBJ2-3
v_gene: TRBV6-1

CDR3aa: ASSALAGGPLGQALRSTGELF
j_gene: TRBJ2-2
v_gene: TRBV9

CDR3aa: ASSLEQGGYSGNTIY
j_gene: TRBJ1-3
v_gene: TRBV5-1

CDR3aa: ASSLTGVTTEAF
j_gene: TRBJ1-1
v_gene: TRBV5-4

CDR3aa: ASSSYGTSGGYEQY
j_gene: TRBJ2-7
v_gene: TRBV19

CDR3aa: ASERGEGSYNEQF
j_gene: TRBJ2-1
v_gene: TRBV6-5

CDR3aa: AIATATDNQPQH
j_gene: TRBJ1-5
v_gene: TRBV10-3

CDR3aa: ASSEGLAGGHEQF
j_gene: TRBJ2-1
v_gene: TRBV6-4

CDR3aa: SAEGTGRNTIY
j_gene: TRBJ1-3
v_gene: TRBV29-1

CDR3aa: ASSAHGVGNSPLH
j_gene: TRBJ1-6
v_gene: TRBV6-6